This record looks at one T cell receptor beta chain sequence and its context. Some clones are missing from TCRdb's copy, which holds only in-frame ones; the method was immunoSEQ multiplex PCR. The sample yields around 63,000 clones, about 87% seen once. The data originate from a study of lymphopenia after photon versus proton radiotherapy. Germline assignment: CDR1 DFQATT and CDR2 SNEGSKA (reference sequence). This CDR3 spans 11 amino acids. The TCR comes from an elderly man with esophageal cancer. Sequenced here: peripheral blood, sampled from a patient treated with proton-based radiotherapy. The V and J genes are TRBV20-1 and TRBJ2-5; D is perhaps TRBD2 (5 bases). The chain's CDR3 is CSRVEGETQYF. CDR3 DNA sequence: TGCTCTAGGGTAGAGGGAGAGACCCAGTACTTC.